The present entry profiles one TCR beta chain with its context. This sample is drawn from a study of control samples from healthy donors and cancer patients. Measured with immunoSEQ multiplex PCR; TCRdb has only the in-frame clones, and not every one. The data hold some 130,000 clones, with less than 95% observed a single time. In germline, CDR1 is MNHNY, CDR2 SVGAGI (reference sequence). The CDR3 covers 15 residues. V lost 2 bases and J 0 bases, leaving 10 bases between the germline ends. The chain combines TRBV6-6 with TRBJ1-1; D is undetermined. The sequence was obtained from a man aged 18 to 30 in good health. The sample was blood. The CDR3 sequence is CASSYDEGMNTEAFF. CDR3 DNA: TGTGCCAGCAGTTACGATGAGGGAATGAACACTGAAGCTTTCTTT.